This T cell receptor beta chain was obtained from a study of blood T cells in healthy people across ages. Study-wide results and caveats: Any changes in expanded clonotypes were possibly confounded, as donor CMV status remained unknown.

Each sample yielded at least 6.5 million isolated PBMCs. This CDR3 comprises 13 residues. From germline, CDR1 is DFQATT and CDR2 SNEGSKA (reference sequence). V dropped 6 bases and J dropped 6 bases, with 17 bases sitting between them. A second roughly 7 to 12 cycle PCR used barcoded and J-beta primers. Tagging of each cDNA molecule was performed by a template-switch adaptor with 12 random nucleotides. Each CDR3 protein gets one entry after TCRdb re-called the 5' RACE reads with MiXCR. The sample has under 1,000,000 distinct CDR3 sequences, roughly 35% seen once. This clonotype was detected only a few times. Antigen: not known.

The TCR sequence derives from a man younger than 35 in good health. The chain combines TRBV20-1 with TRBJ1-1; D ambiguous. Specimen: blood. CDR3 region: CSALRLTIAEAFF. CDR3 nucleotides: TGCAGTGCCCTCAGGTTGACAATAGCTGAAGCTTTCTTT.